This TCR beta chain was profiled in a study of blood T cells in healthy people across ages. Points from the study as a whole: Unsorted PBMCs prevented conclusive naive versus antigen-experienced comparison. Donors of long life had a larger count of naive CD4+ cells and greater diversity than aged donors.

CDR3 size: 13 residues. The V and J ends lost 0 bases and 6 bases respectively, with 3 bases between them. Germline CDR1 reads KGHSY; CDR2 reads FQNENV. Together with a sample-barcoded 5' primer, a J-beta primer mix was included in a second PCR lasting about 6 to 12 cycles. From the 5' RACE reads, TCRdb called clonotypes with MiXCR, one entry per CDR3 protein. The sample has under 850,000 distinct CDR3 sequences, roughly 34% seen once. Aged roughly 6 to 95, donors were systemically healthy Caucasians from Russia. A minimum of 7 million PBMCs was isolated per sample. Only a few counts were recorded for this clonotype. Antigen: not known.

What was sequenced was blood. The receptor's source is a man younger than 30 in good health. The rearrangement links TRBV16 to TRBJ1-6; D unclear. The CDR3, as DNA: TGTGCCAGCAGCCAATCGGTTAATTCACCCCTCCACTTT. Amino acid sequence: CASSQSVNSPLHF.